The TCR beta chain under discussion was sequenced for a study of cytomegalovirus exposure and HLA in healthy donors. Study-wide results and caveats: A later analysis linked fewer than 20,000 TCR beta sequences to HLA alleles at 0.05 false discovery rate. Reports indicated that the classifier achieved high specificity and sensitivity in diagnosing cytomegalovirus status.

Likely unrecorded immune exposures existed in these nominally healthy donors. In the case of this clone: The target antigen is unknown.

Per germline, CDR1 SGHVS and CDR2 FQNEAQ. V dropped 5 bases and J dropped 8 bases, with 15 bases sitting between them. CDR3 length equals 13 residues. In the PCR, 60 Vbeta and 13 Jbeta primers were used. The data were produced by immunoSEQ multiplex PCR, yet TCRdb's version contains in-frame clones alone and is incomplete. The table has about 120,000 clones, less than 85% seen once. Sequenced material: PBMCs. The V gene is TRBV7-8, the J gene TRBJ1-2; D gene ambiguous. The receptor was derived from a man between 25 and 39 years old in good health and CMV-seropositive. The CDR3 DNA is TGTGCCAGCAGCCCCACGGGCTGGGAGGGCTACACCTTC. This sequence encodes CASSPTGWEGYTF.